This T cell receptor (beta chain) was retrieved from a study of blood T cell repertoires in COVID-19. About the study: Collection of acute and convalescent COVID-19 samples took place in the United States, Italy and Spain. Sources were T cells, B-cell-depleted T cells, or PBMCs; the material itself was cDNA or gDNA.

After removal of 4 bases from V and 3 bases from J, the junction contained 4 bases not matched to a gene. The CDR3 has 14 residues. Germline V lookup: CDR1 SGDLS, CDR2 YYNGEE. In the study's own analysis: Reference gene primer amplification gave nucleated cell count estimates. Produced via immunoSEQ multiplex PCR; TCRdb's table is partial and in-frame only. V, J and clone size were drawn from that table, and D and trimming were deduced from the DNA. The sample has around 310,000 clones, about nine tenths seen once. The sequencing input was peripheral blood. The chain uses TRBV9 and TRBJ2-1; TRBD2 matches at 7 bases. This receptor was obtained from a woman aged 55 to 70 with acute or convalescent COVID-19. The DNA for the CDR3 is TGTGCCAGCAGCCCTTGGGACTACTACAATGAGCAGTTCTTC. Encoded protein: CASSPWDYYNEQFF.